This T cell receptor beta chain was sequenced for a study of Ad26.COV2.S vaccination and SARS-CoV-2 variants. This sample's treatment: approximately 18 received Ad26.COV2.S at low or high dose, single or two shots; 5 received placebo; per-sample allocation not given. On day 63 after the first injection, vaccine and placebo recipients gave samples. The method was immunoSEQ multiplex PCR; TCRdb's version includes in-frame clones alone and lacks a portion of them. The sample records more than 400,000 clones, 90% being singletons. This receptor was identified in a person aged 18 to 59 who received the Ad26.COV2.S COVID-19 vaccine or a placebo. Sequencing was performed on peripheral blood, taken in a trial of Ad26.COV2.S vaccine versus placebo.

The CDR3 DNA reads as TGTGCCAGCTCACCTACAACAGGGGAACAATCGGGACTAGTTTCAAGGACCCAGTACTTC. Translating gives CASSPTTGEQSGLVSRTQYF. The chain couples TRBV18 to TRBJ2-5; tentatively, D is TRBD2 (8 bases). CDR3 size: 20 residues. Germline V gene data show CDR1 as KGHSH and CDR2 as LQKENI. V lost 3 bases to trimming and J lost 7 bases, with 33 bases between them.